These 7 T cell receptor beta chains came from one sample sequenced in a study of response to subunit inactivated influenza vaccine. Using its own MiXCR run on the RT-PCR reads, TCRdb lists one record per CDR3 protein. The sample has more than 450,000 distinct CDR3 sequences, 12% seen once; the top ten hold roughly a tenth. Sequenced here: PBMCs from blood, sampled on the day of vaccination. All receptors derive from a man between 50 and 59 years old who received an inactivated influenza vaccine.

This clonotype was picked up a small number of times. The V call is TRBV6-4, the J call TRBJ2-5, with D uncertain. Deletions cut 0 bases from V and 5 bases from J, with 10 bases between. This CDR3 has 14 amino acids. From germline, CDR1 is MRHNA and CDR2 SNTAGT. CDR3 nucleotides: TGTGCCAGCAGTGACTCGAGCCCCGTGGAGACCCAGTACTTC. This codes for CASSDSSPVETQYF.

This clonotype was recorded a few times. The V call is TRBV28, the J call TRBJ2-4, with D possibly TRBD2 on 5 matching bases. This CDR3 has 14 residues. Trimming shortened V by 10 bases and J by 0 bases, and 13 bases separated the two germline ends. In germline, CDR1 is MDHEN, CDR2 SYDVKM. CDR3 protein: CATISGVAKNIQYF. The CDR3 region has the DNA TGTGCCACCATCTCCGGGGTAGCCAAAAACATTCAGTACTTC. Complete variable domain (other parts from reference TRBV28 and TRBJ2-4): DVKVTQSSRYLVKRTGEKVFLECVQDMDHENMFWYRQDPGLGLRLIYFSYDVKMKEKGDIPEGYSVSREKKERFSLILESASTNQTSMYLCATISGVAKNIQYFGAGTRLSVL.

The V and J genes are TRBV6-1 and TRBJ2-3; possible D gene TRBD2, 6 bases. The CDR3 is made up of 15 amino acids. With 6 bases removed from V and 1 base from J, the gap between germline ends came to 14 bases. Looked up from germline, CDR1 is MNHNS and CDR2 is SASEGT. CDR3: CASSGGVPRTDTQYF. The DNA for the CDR3 is TGTGCCAGCAGCGGAGGGGTCCCACGCACAGATACGCAGTATTTT.

The chain recombines TRBV4-3 with TRBJ2-2, with D perhaps matching TRBD2 (5 bases). Deletions cut 0 bases from V and 5 bases from J, with 10 bases between. This CDR3 spans 15 amino acids. Germline V gene data show CDR1 as LGHNA and CDR2 as YSLEER. In DNA, the CDR3 is TGCGCCAGCAGCCAAGATTCACTAGTGACCGGGGAGCTGTTTTTT. Protein sequence: CASSQDSLVTGELFF.

The table lists this clonotype with many counts. V and J are TRBV7-2 and TRBJ2-7, with 8 bases fitting TRBD2. This CDR3 has 13 residues. V lost 1 base to trimming and J lost 6 bases; unmatched junction nucleotides: 2. CDR1 SGHTA and CDR2 FQGNSA come from the germline V gene. CDR3 sequence reads: CASSLVSGTEQYF. In DNA, the CDR3 is TGTGCCAGCAGCTTAGTTAGCGGGACCGAGCAGTACTTC. Full variable domain (outside the CDR3, taken from reference TRBV7-2 and TRBJ2-7): GAGVSQSPSNKVTEKGKDVELRCDPISGHTALYWYRQSLGQGLEFLIYFQGNSAPDKSGLPSDRFSAERTGGSVSTLTIQRTQQEDSAVYLCASSLVSGTEQYFGPGTRLTVT.

This chain links TRBV18 with TRBJ2-3; possibly TRBD1 or TRBD2 for D (5 bases each). The CDR3 length is 16 residues. Trimming pared 2 bases from V and 1 base from J, leaving 13 bases between. CDR1 KGHSH and CDR2 LQKENI come from the germline V gene. The CDR3 protein is CASSPIRDRRTDTQYF. The DNA for the CDR3 is TGTGCCAGCTCACCAATCCGGGACCGCCGCACAGATACGCAGTATTTT.

Ten or more counts support this clonotype. This chain joins TRBV5-1 and TRBJ2-5; TRBD1 aligns across 10 bases. From germline, CDR1 is SGHRS and CDR2 YFSETQ. V shed 0 bases and J 1 base; nucleotides not matched to a gene: 3. The CDR3 is 16 amino acids. The CDR3 DNA follows: TGCGCCAGCAGCTTGGCGGGACAGGGGATCCAAGAGACCCAGTACTTC. Amino acid sequence: CASSLAGQGIQETQYF. Based on the CDR3 plus reference TRBV5-1 and TRBJ2-5, the full variable domain is KAGVTQTPRYLIKTRGQQVTLSCSPISGHRSVSWYQQTPGQGLQFLFEYFSETQRNKGNFPGRFSGRQFSNSRSEMNVSTLELGDSALYLCASSLAGQGIQETQYFGPGTRLLVL.